This T cell receptor (beta chain) was profiled in a study of cytomegalovirus exposure and HLA in healthy donors. CDR3 length: 16 residues. Germline V lookup: CDR1 LNHDA, CDR2 SQIVND (reference sequence). Between the trimmed V and J ends, which lost 7 bases and 1 base, there was a span of 19 bases. This clone showed up just once. Primers included in the PCR were 60 Vbeta and 13 Jbeta primers. Libraries were prepared by immunoSEQ multiplex PCR; TCRdb keeps only in-frame clonotypes and omits some of them. The sample includes roughly 80,000 clones, approximately 71% of them seen just once. This sequence originates from a woman between 40 and 50 years old in good health and CMV-seronegative. Sequenced input: PBMCs. This sequence joins TRBV19 and TRBJ1-2; D is perhaps TRBD1 (6 bases). The CDR3 sequence is CASTPLGGGVNYGYTF. The CDR3, as DNA: TGTGCCAGTACCCCCCTAGGAGGGGGGGTTAACTATGGCTACACCTTC.